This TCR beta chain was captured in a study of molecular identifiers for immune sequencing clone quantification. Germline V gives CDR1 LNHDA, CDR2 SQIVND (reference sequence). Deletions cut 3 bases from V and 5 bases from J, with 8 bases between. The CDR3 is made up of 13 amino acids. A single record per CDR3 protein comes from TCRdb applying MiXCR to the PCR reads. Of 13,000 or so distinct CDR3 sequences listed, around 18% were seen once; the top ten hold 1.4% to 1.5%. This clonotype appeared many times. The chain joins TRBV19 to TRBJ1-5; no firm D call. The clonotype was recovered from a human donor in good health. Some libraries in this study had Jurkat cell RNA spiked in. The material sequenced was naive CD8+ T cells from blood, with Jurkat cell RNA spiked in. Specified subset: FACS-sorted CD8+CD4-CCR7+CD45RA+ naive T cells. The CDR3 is CASSILLDQPQHF. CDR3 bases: TGTGCCAGTAGTATTCTTTTGGATCAGCCCCAGCATTTT.